This T cell receptor (beta chain) was identified in a study of high-grade serous ovarian cancer treatment subgroups. Whole-study context: Mean per sample: about 14,000 reads, some 7,300 unique TCR beta rearrangements.

This clone was detected only a few times. Antigen unknown. The tumor samples were collected prior to definitive surgery or chemotherapy. Using immunoSEQ multiplex PCR, the repertoire was profiled, and TCRdb retains in-frame clones only, with some absent. Among more than 8,000 clones listed, more than 65% were seen once. Whole-study findings and limits: Repertoire similarity ranged roughly 0.11 to 0.85 between tumors of one patient.

V was trimmed by 0 bases and J by 2 bases, leaving 10 bases between them. Germline V gene lookup returns CDR1 SGHNT and CDR2 YENEEA. The CDR3 is 15 amino acids. The specimen sequenced was tumor tissue. The sequence was obtained from a human donor with high-grade serous ovarian cancer. The V and J genes are TRBV11-3 and TRBJ2-5; D may be TRBD2 (5 bases). CDR3 sequence: CASSLESSRQETQYF. Written as DNA, the CDR3 is TGTGCCAGCAGCTTAGAGTCTAGCCGGCAAGAGACCCAGTACTTC.